This T cell receptor (beta chain) was sequenced in a study of blood T cells in healthy people across ages. General study findings and limits: Expanded clonotype shifts may have been confounded, as the donors had an unknown CMV status. Long-lived donors had more naive CD4+ cells and higher diversity than aged donors.

A note on this clonotype: The antigen remains unidentified.

PCR was performed a second time for about 6 to 12 cycles using a sample-barcoded 5' primer and a J-beta primer mix. MiXCR was run by TCRdb on the 5' RACE reads, yielding one entry per CDR3 protein. The sample shows some 690,000 distinct CDR3 sequences, around a fifth of them seen only once. CDR3 size: 14 residues. The germline V and J ends were trimmed by 5 bases and 4 bases, with 14 bases remaining between them. CDR1 and CDR2 (germline): MDHEN, SYDVKM. Per-sample PBMC isolation yielded at least 6.5 million cells. Sequenced input: blood. This TCR came from a man between 70 and 80 years old in good health. The rearrangement links TRBV28 to TRBJ1-1; D might be TRBD1 (5 bases). The CDR3: CASSSNIGGTEAFF. CDR3 sequence (DNA): TGTGCCAGCAGTAGCAACATCGGGGGCACTGAAGCTTTCTTT.